A selection of T cell receptor beta chains follows, all from one sample in a study of CD8 T cells in Susac syndrome. TCRdb re-called the immunoSEQ multiplex PCR reads through MiXCR, storing one row per CDR3 protein. Of about 160,000 distinct CDR3 sequences listed, approximately 93% are singletons. Sequencing was performed on CD4+ T cells from PBMCs. These receptors were collected from a human donor with multiple sclerosis. The CDR3 runs from the conserved cysteine through the conserved F or W.

>TRBJ2-7|16|TRBV9
CASSVAASGRVGEQYF
>TRBJ2-5|16|TRBV20-1
CSARVRIYAPQETQYF
>TRBJ2-3|14|TRBV28
CASIKSGVEYTQYF
>TRBJ2-5|12|TRBV30
CAWSLRPKTQYF
>TRBJ1-3|14|TRBV3-1
CASTYRGSGNTIYF
>TRBJ2-1|13|TRBV20-1
CSAILSSYNEQFF
>TRBJ1-1|14|TRBV5-4
CASRTGLINTEAFF
>TRBJ1-1|14|TRBV5-4
CASSLSGIGTEAFF
>TRBJ2-5|13|TRBV30
CAWKPQGLETQYF
>TRBJ2-7|14|TRBV20-1
CSAHRVAVGGEQYF
>TRBJ1-5|18|TRBV4-1
CASSQVDMGIGSYQPQHF
>TRBJ2-1|12|TRBV2
CASKERGDEQFF
>TRBJ1-1|14|TRBV7-2
CASSWGQMNTEAFF
>TRBJ1-5|13|TRBV29-1
CSVAQGANQPQHF
>TRBJ1-2|15|TRBV6-1
CASSEPGTANYGYTF
>TRBJ2-3|12|TRBV28
CASAQVTDTQYF
>TRBJ1-1|13|TRBV7-3
CASSTGRRSEAFF
>TRBJ1-5|14|TRBV12-3/TRBV12-4
CASSLPGGNQPQHF
>TRBJ1-5|14|TRBV9
CASNGGYSNQPQHF
>TRBJ2-1|12|TRBV29-1
CSVAAFYNEQFF
>TRBJ2-6|13|TRBV20-1
CSARVEGANVLTF
>TRBJ2-3|17|TRBV7-2
CASSSRFRTGNTDTQYF